This T cell receptor (beta chain) is drawn from a study of cytomegalovirus exposure and HLA in healthy donors. In the study overall: The 120 or so validation repertoires were produced on the same platform as the 720 or so repertoires of the first cohort. This was reported in a later analysis.

Clones were sequenced by immunoSEQ multiplex PCR, and TCRdb holds only the in-frame ones, with some missing. Seen here are about 130,000 clones, roughly 79% observed once, and the top ten hold about 27%. The CDR3 extends over 17 amino acids. Losses at the gene ends were 1 base for V and 0 bases for J; bases not matched to a gene: 5. Germline V CDR1 and CDR2: LNHDA, SQIVND (reference sequence). By its share, this clone is medium-sized. Its antigen is as yet unknown. Study-level points and caveats: A subsequent analysis found that TCR clusters from the first cohort also tended to co-occur in the 90 to 150 validation repertoires, with approximately 95% of cluster scores above 0. In vitro assays verified that three CMV-associated chains recognized CMV antigens specifically.

The source material was PBMCs. V usage is TRBV19 and J usage is TRBJ2-1; 8 nucleotides match TRBD2. This receptor was obtained from a man in his thirties or forties in good health and CMV-seropositive. CDR3 residues: CASSIVEAGASYNEQFF. The CDR3 nucleotides are TGTGCCAGTAGTATAGTGGAAGCGGGGGCCTCCTACAATGAGCAGTTCTTC.